At least ten counts were recorded for the clone carrying this TCR beta chain. Its specificity is not known. CDR1 SGHDN and CDR2 FVKESK come from the germline V gene. With 0 bases removed from V and 4 bases from J, the gap between germline ends came to 1 base. This CDR3 is built from 11 residues. A single run covered 15-18 subjects with over 190 million TCR-beta sequences. TCRdb reprocessed the 5' RACE reads with MiXCR, giving one entry per CDR3 protein. The table records roughly 120,000 distinct CDR3 sequences, around 3% of them present only once. These data originate in a study of neurological immune-mediated disorders. Study-level background: A relapsing-remitting course was seen in about 90% of the 34 multiple sclerosis patients and a secondary progressive course in 3. Broader study findings: No CDR3 amino acid sequences were shared by expanded clones across subjects, suggesting private repertoires in all groups.

The V and J genes are TRBV14 and TRBJ2-7, with D unresolved. The TCR was taken from a woman in her 30s with multiple sclerosis. Sample: PBMCs. The CDR3 protein is CASSQDYEQYF. In DNA, the CDR3 is TGTGCCAGCAGCCAAGATTACGAGCAGTACTTC.